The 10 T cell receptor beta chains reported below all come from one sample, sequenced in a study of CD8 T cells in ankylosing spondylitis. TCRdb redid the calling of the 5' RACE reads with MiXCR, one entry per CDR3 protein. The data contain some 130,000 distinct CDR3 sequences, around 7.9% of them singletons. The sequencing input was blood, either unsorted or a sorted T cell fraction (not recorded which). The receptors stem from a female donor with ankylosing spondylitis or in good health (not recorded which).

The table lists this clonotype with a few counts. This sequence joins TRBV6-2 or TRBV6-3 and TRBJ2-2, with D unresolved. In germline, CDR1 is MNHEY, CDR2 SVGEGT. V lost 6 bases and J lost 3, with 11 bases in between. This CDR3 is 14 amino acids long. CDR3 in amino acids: CASSILTDTGELFF. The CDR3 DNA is TGTGCCAGCAGCATCCTTACTGACACCGGGGAGCTGTTTTTT.

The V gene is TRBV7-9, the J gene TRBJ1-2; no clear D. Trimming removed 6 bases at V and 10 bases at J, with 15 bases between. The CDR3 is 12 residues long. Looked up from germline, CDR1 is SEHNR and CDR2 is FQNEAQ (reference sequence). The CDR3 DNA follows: TGTGCCAGCAGTCAAGAGGTGGTGGACTACACCTTC. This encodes CASSQEVVDYTF.

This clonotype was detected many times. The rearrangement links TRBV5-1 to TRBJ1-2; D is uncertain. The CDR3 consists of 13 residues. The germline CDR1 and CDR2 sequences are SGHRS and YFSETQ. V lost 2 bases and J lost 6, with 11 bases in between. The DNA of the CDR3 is TGCGCCAGCAGCTTAGCTACTGGAGATGGCTACACCTTC. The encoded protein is CASSLATGDGYTF.

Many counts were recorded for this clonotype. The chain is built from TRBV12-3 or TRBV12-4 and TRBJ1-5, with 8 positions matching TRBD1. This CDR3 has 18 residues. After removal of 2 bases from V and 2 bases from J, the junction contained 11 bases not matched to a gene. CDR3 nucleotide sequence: TGTGCCAGCAGTTTATGGGGCAGGGGGCTAGGAGGCAATCAGCCCCAGCATTTT. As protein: CASSLWGRGLGGNQPQHF.

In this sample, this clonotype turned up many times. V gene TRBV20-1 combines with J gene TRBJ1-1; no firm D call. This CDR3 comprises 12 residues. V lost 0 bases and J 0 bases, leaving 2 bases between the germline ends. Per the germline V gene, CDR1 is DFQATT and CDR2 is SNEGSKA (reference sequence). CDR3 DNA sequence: TGCAGTGCTAGAGATGTGAACACTGAAGCTTTCTTT. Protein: CSARDVNTEAFF.

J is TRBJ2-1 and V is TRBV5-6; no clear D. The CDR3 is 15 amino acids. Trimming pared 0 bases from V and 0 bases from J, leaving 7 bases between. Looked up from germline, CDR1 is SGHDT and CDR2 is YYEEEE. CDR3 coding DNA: TGTGCCAGCAGCTTGGTAGACCTCTCCTACAATGAGCAGTTCTTC. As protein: CASSLVDLSYNEQFF.

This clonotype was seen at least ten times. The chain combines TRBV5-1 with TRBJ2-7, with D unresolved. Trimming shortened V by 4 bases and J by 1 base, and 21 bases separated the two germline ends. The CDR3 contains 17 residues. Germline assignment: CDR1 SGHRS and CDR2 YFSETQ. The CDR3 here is CASSRSTGNQVSYEQYF. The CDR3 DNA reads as TGCGCCAGCAGCCGAAGCACTGGGAACCAGGTATCCTACGAGCAGTACTTC.

CDR3 in DNA: TGTGCCAGCAACTCGACAGCATACAATGAGCAGTTCTTC. It encodes CASNSTAYNEQFF. The rearrangement links TRBV7-9 to TRBJ2-1; maybe TRBD1 (5 bases). The CDR3 consists of 13 residues. Trimming stripped 7 bases from V and 4 bases from J, with 11 bases between. Germline V gives CDR1 SEHNR, CDR2 FQNEAQ (reference sequence).

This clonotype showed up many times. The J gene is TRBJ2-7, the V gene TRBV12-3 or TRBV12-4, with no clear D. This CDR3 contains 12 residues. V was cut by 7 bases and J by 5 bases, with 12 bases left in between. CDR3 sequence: CASTVDTDEQYF. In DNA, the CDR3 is TGTGCCAGCACCGTTGACACAGACGAGCAGTACTTC.

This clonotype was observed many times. The CDR3 coding sequence is TGTGCCAGCAGCCGAAGCGGGGTCACAGATACGCAGTATTTT. Encoded protein: CASSRSGVTDTQYF. This chain connects TRBV7-9 to TRBJ2-3; TRBD2 agrees at 7 bases. Germline values: CDR1 SEHNR, CDR2 FQNEAQ (reference sequence). J lost 2 bases, V lost 5 bases, and 4 bases had no gene match. The CDR3 contains 14 residues.